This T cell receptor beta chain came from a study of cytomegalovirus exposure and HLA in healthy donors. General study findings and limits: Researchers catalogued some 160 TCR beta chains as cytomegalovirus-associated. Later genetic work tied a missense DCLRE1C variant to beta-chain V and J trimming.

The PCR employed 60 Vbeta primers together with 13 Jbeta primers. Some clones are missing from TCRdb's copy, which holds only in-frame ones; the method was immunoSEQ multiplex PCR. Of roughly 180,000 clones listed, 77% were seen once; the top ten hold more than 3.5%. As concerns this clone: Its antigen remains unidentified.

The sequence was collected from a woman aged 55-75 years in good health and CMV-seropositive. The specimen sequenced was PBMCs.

The CDR3, as DNA: TGTGCCAGCAGTTTTAGACAGGGAACCGAGCAGTACTTC. It is translated as CASSFRQGTEQYF. The chain combines TRBV2 with TRBJ2-7; the match to TRBD1 covers 7 bases. This CDR3 spans 13 amino acids. The V gene end was trimmed by 5 bases and the J gene end by 6 bases; junction bases not matched to a gene: 7. Looked up from germline, CDR1 is SNHLY and CDR2 is FYNNEI.